These 20 T cell receptor beta chains were all obtained from the same sample, sequenced in a study of T cells after yellow fever vaccination. In TCRdb, the 5' RACE reads were re-called with MiXCR into one record per CDR3 protein. The sample has under 350,000 distinct CDR3 sequences; 4.1% are singletons. The sample in question was PBMCs, obtained 5 days after the yellow fever booster vaccination. These receptors were collected from a man aged 18 to 35 who received the YFV17D yellow fever vaccine.

This clonotype has a count of ten or more. V and J are TRBV7-2 and TRBJ1-6; the match to TRBD1 covers 8 bases. This CDR3 is 13 amino acids long. Germline trimming cut 7 bases from V and 10 bases from J; bases unmatched to any gene: 6. CDR1 SGHTA and CDR2 FQGNSA come from the germline V gene. CDR3 DNA: TGTGCCAGCAACGGGGACAGGCGGTCACCCCTCCACTTT. Amino acids: CASNGDRRSPLHF.

This clonotype was observed a handful of times. This chain links TRBV5-1 with TRBJ1-4; D gene uncertain. Trimming took off 4 bases at V and 1 base at J, with 23 bases between the two ends. The CDR3 is made up of 19 amino acids. CDR1 and CDR2 from the germline V gene are SGHRS and YFSETQ. This CDR3 is CASSPKGRIPDGTNEKLFF. In DNA, the CDR3 is TGCGCCAGCAGCCCTAAAGGTCGGATTCCCGACGGAACTAATGAAAAACTGTTTTTT.

J is TRBJ1-6 and V is TRBV5-5, with a weak D call TRBD1 (6 bases). V dropped 4 bases and J dropped 13 bases, with 18 bases sitting between them. The CDR3 is made up of 14 amino acids. Per germline, CDR1 SGHKS and CDR2 YYEKEE (reference sequence). CDR3 nucleotides: TGTGCCAGCAGCCTGACAGGAGTTTCGGGCCCCCTCCACTTT. It encodes CASSLTGVSGPLHF.

The rearrangement joins TRBV7-2 to TRBJ2-7; 9 nucleotides match TRBD1. The junction had 9 bases not matched to a gene; V was cut back by 5 bases and J by 4 bases. The CDR3 covers 15 residues. CDR1 and CDR2 (germline): SGHTA, FQGNSA. The CDR3 is CASSLQPGQGYEQYF. Written as DNA, the CDR3 is TGTGCCAGCAGCCTACAACCGGGACAGGGTTACGAGCAGTACTTC.

In its sample, this clonotype was seen a few times. J is TRBJ1-5 and V is TRBV12-3 or TRBV12-4; TRBD1 might be the D (6 bases). The CDR3 extends over 15 amino acids. The V end lost 4 bases, the J end lost 2 bases, and 12 bases lay between the germline ends. CDR3 protein: CASSWSGAGNQPQHF. The CDR3 DNA reads as TGTGCCAGCAGTTGGTCGGGGGCCGGCAATCAGCCCCAGCATTTT.

The chain couples TRBV27 to TRBJ2-2, with D perhaps being TRBD1 or TRBD2 (6 bases each). The CDR3 covers 14 residues. Germline CDR1 and CDR2: MNHEY and SMNVEV (reference sequence). Trimming pared 8 bases from V and 3 bases from J, leaving 13 bases between. The CDR3 loop is CASGTREYTGELFF. The CDR3 coding sequence is TGTGCCAGCGGGACACGGGAGTACACCGGGGAGCTGTTTTTT.

Ten or more counts support this clonotype. The rearrangement uses TRBV7-6 and TRBJ2-1; D gene ambiguous. With 1 base removed from V and 6 bases from J, the gap between germline ends came to 4 bases. This CDR3 has 12 amino acids. The germline V gene encodes CDR1 SGHVS and CDR2 FNYEAQ. Written as DNA, the CDR3 is TGTGCCAGCAGCTTAGGGCTCAATGAGCAGTTCTTC. As protein: CASSLGLNEQFF.

Many counts were recorded for this clonotype. CDR3 loop: CSVGIRDREGYTF. The CDR3 DNA is TGCAGCGTTGGAATCCGGGACAGGGAGGGCTACACCTTC. The chain has TRBV29-1 and TRBJ1-2; 9 bases match TRBD1. CDR1 SQVTM and CDR2 ANQGSEA come from the germline V gene. CDR3 length: 13 residues. V was pared by 4 bases and J by 8 bases, with 8 bases of the junction left unmatched.

This clonotype was observed a handful of times. The V gene is TRBV4-3, the J gene TRBJ2-1; D is uncertain. CDR3 size: 13 residues. The V end was cut by 0 bases, the J end by 5 bases, with 5 bases between. CDR1 and CDR2 from the germline V gene are LGHNA and YSLEER. CDR3 nucleotides: TGCGCCAGCAGCCAAGATGGTCACAATGAGCAGTTCTTC. Protein: CASSQDGHNEQFF.

The V and J genes are TRBV6-5 and TRBJ1-4; the D is unclear. The CDR3 has 14 residues. The V and J ends lost 2 bases and 8 bases respectively, with 12 bases between them. Germline CDR1 is MNHEY and CDR2 is SVGAGI. The CDR3 DNA reads as TGTGCCAGCAGTTACGTCGGGGTTGGGGAAAAACTGTTTTTT. It codes for CASSYVGVGEKLFF.

There are a few counts of this clonotype. The CDR3, as DNA: TGCAGTGGCGGGCGGGGATCTACCGGGGAGCTGTTTTTT. Its protein is CSGGRGSTGELFF. J is TRBJ2-2 and V is TRBV29-1, with D perhaps TRBD2 (6 bases). The CDR3 has 13 residues. The V gene's germline CDR1 is SQVTM and CDR2 ANQGSEA.

This sequence joins TRBV18 and TRBJ2-3, with a weak D call TRBD1 (6 bases). Germline CDR1 is KGHSH and CDR2 is LQKENI. The CDR3 loop spans 15 amino acids. Trimming shortened V by 1 base and J by 6 bases, and 14 bases separated the two germline ends. CDR3 region: CASSPRLQGFDTQYF. CDR3 sequence (DNA): TGTGCCAGCTCACCACGCTTACAGGGTTTCGATACGCAGTATTTT.

This clonotype has more than one count but fewer than ten. The CDR3, as DNA: TGCGCCAGCAGCCCGGGACAGGACCCACTCACTGAAGCTTTCTTT. It is translated as CASSPGQDPLTEAFF. This chain joins TRBV5-1 and TRBJ1-1; 8 bases fit TRBD1. Trimming removed 4 bases from V and 4 bases from J; junction bases left unmatched: 9. The CDR3 sequence is 15 residues long. From germline, CDR1 is SGHRS and CDR2 YFSETQ.

This clonotype appeared many times. The chain joins TRBV10-3 to TRBJ2-7; possibly TRBD2 for D (6 bases). V dropped 7 bases and J dropped 0 bases, with 19 bases sitting between them. Germline V lookup: CDR1 ENHRY, CDR2 SYGVKD. This CDR3 is 16 amino acids long. The CDR3 is CAINRGYGQYSYEQYV. In DNA form, the CDR3 reads TGTGCCATCAACCGGGGGTATGGGCAATACTCCTACGAGCAGTACGTC.

In its sample, this clonotype was seen a few times. This clone may be a read error of a much larger clone one base away. The genes are TRBV5-5 and TRBJ1-1; D not resolved. CDR1 and CDR2 from the germline V gene are SGHKS and YYEKEE (reference sequence). Trimming shortened V by 4 bases and J by 1 base, and 5 bases separated the two germline ends. This CDR3 contains 12 residues. The CDR3, as DNA: TGTGCCAGCAGCATAGGGAACACTGAAGCTTTCTTT. This encodes CASSIGNTEAFF.

The chain links TRBV4-2 to TRBJ1-1, with a tentative D call TRBD1 (5 bases). From germline, CDR1 is LGHNA and CDR2 YNFKEQ. The V gene lost 1 base and the J gene lost 4 bases, with 13 bases spanning the gap. This CDR3 comprises 15 residues. In nucleotides, the CDR3 is TGTGCCAGCAGCCAAGCATTTGGGAGGGGCACTGAAGCTTTCTTT. As protein: CASSQAFGRGTEAFF.

The chain combines TRBV19 with TRBJ1-2; D perhaps matches TRBD1 (6 bases). V was cut by 7 bases and J by 2 bases, with 17 bases left in between. This CDR3 contains 15 residues. Germline loops: CDR1 LNHDA, CDR2 SQIVND (reference sequence). The CDR3 here is CASTRDTGRNYGYTF. For the CDR3, the DNA is TGTGCCAGTACCCGGGACACTGGTCGGAACTATGGCTACACCTTC.

Points on this clonotype: A read error may be the cause here, since a much bigger clone is one base away. J is TRBJ2-6 and V is TRBV6-6; 7 nucleotides agree with TRBD1. Germline CDR1 MNHNY, CDR2 SVGAGI (reference sequence). V shed 7 bases and J 0 bases; nucleotides not matched to a gene: 3. The CDR3 runs 15 residues. DNA of the CDR3: TGTGCCAGCATGGGGACAGACTCTGGGGCCAACGTCCTGACTTTC. It yields the protein CASMGTDSGANVLTF.

V gene TRBV11-2 combines with J gene TRBJ2-3; 11 nucleotides align to TRBD2. Germline V gene data show CDR1 as SGHAT and CDR2 as FQNNGV. The CDR3 covers 15 residues. V was pared by 7 bases and J by 5 bases, with 8 bases of the junction left unmatched. CDR3 nucleotide sequence: TGTGCCAGCATCACCCAGGGACTAGCGGTAGATACGCAGTATTTT. It is translated as CASITQGLAVDTQYF.

The rearrangement uses TRBV7-2 and TRBJ1-2, with D maybe TRBD1 (6 bases). The ends were cut back, 5 bases at V and 5 bases at J, with 18 bases in the middle. Germline CDR1 is SGHTA and CDR2 is FQGNSA. This CDR3 region has 15 residues. The CDR3 protein is CASSRDGQRVYGYTF. In nucleotides, the CDR3 is TGTGCCAGCAGCCGCGACGGACAGCGGGTTTATGGCTACACCTTC.